Given below is one T cell receptor (beta chain) in context. From germline, CDR1 is MNHEY and CDR2 SMNVEV (reference sequence). The V segment lost 4 bases and the J segment 7 bases; nucleotides outside the gene matches: 8. This CDR3 spans 15 amino acids. Produced via immunoSEQ multiplex PCR; TCRdb's table is partial and in-frame only. Counted here are some 510,000 clones, around 89% occurring once; the ten biggest clones make up 1.5% to 2%. The data belong to a study of blood T cell repertoires in COVID-19. Sequenced sample: PBMCs or T cells enriched from blood (not recorded which). The receptor was isolated from a middle-aged woman who had recovered from COVID-19. V gene TRBV27 combines with J gene TRBJ1-4, with 8 nucleotides matching TRBD1. CDR3 DNA: TGTGCCAGCAGTTCAACAGGGGGATGGACTGAAAAACTGTTTTTT. This encodes CASSSTGGWTEKLFF.